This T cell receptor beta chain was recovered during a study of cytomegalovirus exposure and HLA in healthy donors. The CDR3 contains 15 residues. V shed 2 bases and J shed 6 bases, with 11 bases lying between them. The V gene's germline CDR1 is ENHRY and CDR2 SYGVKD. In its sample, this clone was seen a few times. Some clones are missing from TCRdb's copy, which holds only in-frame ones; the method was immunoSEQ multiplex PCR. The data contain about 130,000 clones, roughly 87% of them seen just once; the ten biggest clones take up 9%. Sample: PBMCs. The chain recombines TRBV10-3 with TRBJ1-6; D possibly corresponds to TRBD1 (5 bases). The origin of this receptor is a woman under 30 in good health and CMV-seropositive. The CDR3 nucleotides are TGTGCCATCAGTGAGCGGGGGATGACTAATTCACCCCTCCACTTT. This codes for CAISERGMTNSPLHF.